The sequence of this T cell receptor (beta chain) was determined in a study of blood T cell repertoires in COVID-19 (dated by TCRdb to 2020 to 2021). About the study as a whole: The collaborator samples originated in the United States, Italy and Spain and spanned the acute and convalescent phases of COVID-19. The samples were drawn from two sources: the first 160 participants of the ongoing ImmuneRACE study, and over 1,000 subjects contributed by 6 global collaborators. Where available, HLA class I and class II types were taken from metadata supplied by the sample provider and were not determined by assay-based typing. Subjects who had been exposed to COVID-19, were actively infected with it, or had recovered from it provided the deeply sampled blood TCRbeta repertoires that made up the dataset. The sample metadata nearly always contained a de-identified subject ID, COVID-19 status, age in years and sex. The repertoires were made available in a free public database intended to serve as a resource for research on the immune response to SARS-CoV-2. The prospective study material was composed of cDNA or gDNA derived from T cells, B-cell-depleted T cells, or PBMCs.

The immunoSEQ Assay, a bias-controlled multiplex PCR, was used to amplify TCRbeta CDR3 regions from genomic DNA. The original pipeline was this. Within the assay, amplification of reference gene primers was used to estimate how many nucleated cells each sample contained. Sequence reads were collapsed and filtered to measure the absolute abundance of every unique TCRbeta CDR3 rearrangement. Productive Simpson clonality was computed per sample as the square root of Simpson's diversity index over productive rearrangements. TCRdb's version of the immuneACCESS table is confined to in-frame rearrangements and falls short of the full clone set. An unresolved V gene accounts for under half of the shortfall where checked; the remainder is of unknown origin. V, J and clone size were drawn from that table, and D and trimming were deduced from the DNA. A total of 250,000 to 300,000 clones appear in this sample, approximately 88% of them only once. 6.9% of the sample is held by the ten biggest clonotypes.

Samples from volunteer blood donors who had recovered from COVID-19 were contributed by a second Seattle source. Each collaborating institution followed its own protocols to collect whole blood in K2EDTA tubes. For TCRbeta analysis, collaborator samples were shipped as frozen whole blood, as isolated PBMCs, or as DNA extracted from either sample type. This clone was found once. This receptor's antigen is unknown. Base qualities are not provided; no much larger clone lies one nucleotide away. At the junction V is shortened by 7 bases and J by 7 bases, with 22 bases in between. The germline V gene provides CDR1 SQVTM and CDR2 ANQGSEA. The CDR3 measures 14 amino acids from cysteine to phenylalanine. Here the CDR3 DNA is all that survives: 42 bases in frame from base 1. Overall results and qualifications from the work: Clinical and demographic metadata were provided uncurated, with the amount varying by source and participant.

The TCR originated in a woman aged 25 to 45 who had recovered from COVID-19. Specimen: peripheral blood. Recombination linked TRBV29-1 to TRBJ1-1; possibly the D gene is TRBD1, per 5 matching bases. The CDR3 protein sequence reads: CSARPWGVNGEAFF. The DNA is as follows: TGCAGCGCCCGACCTTGGGGCGTAAATGGTGAAGCTTTCTTT.